These 24 T cell receptor beta chains originate from one sample sequenced in a study of low-dose radiotherapy and immunotherapy resistance in tumors. The time point denotes: before trial treatment. Gene-specific TRAV and TRBV primers were used for first-strand cDNA, covering alpha and beta chains. Using a constant-region primer together with a V-primer adapter, TCRs were subjected to around 20 PCR cycles of amplification. TCRdb analysed the reads with MiXCR anew, one entry per CDR3 protein. The sample holds around 80,000 distinct CDR3 sequences, over 15% seen once. Specimen: PBMCs, collected before treatment. The source of these receptors is a male donor with prostate cancer.

This chain joins TRBV7-6 and TRBJ1-1; TRBD1 agrees at 7 bases. This CDR3 spans 15 amino acids. Germline V gene sequence: CDR1 SGHVS, CDR2 FNYEAQ. The junction had 8 bases not matched to a gene; V was cut back by 1 base and J by 6 bases. DNA for the CDR3: TGTGCCAGCAGCTTAGATGAGGGGGCAGGGTCTGAAGCTTTCTTT. This codes for CASSLDEGAGSEAFF.

This clonotype was recorded at least ten times. J is TRBJ1-2 and V is TRBV29-1; 7 bases match TRBD1. CDR1 is SQVTM, CDR2 ANQGSEA, per germline. J was trimmed by 4 bases and V by 2 bases; bases with no gene match: 7. The CDR3 totals 14 residues. The DNA of the CDR3 is TGCAGCGTTGAATACGGAACAGGGGTCTATGGCTACACCTTC. It codes for CSVEYGTGVYGYTF.

This clonotype occurred many times. CDR3 bases: TGTGCCAGTAGTACCACCAGGACAGGGCCGGATACGCAGTATTTT. It encodes CASSTTRTGPDTQYF. The chain employs TRBV19 and TRBJ2-3, with 8 bases matching TRBD1. The CDR3 consists of 15 residues. Per the germline V gene, CDR1 is LNHDA and CDR2 is SQIVND (reference sequence). V lost 4 bases to trimming and J lost 6 bases; unmatched junction nucleotides: 9. The full variable domain, completed using reference TRBV19 and TRBJ2-3, is DGGITQSPKYLFRKEGQNVTLSCEQNLNHDAMYWYRQDPGQGLRLIYYSQIVNDFQKGDIAEGYSVSREKKESFPLTVTSAQKNPTAFYLCASSTTRTGPDTQYFGPGTRLTVL.

With regard to this clonotype: A read error is likely here: a far larger clone is one base away. The chain has TRBV6-2 or TRBV6-3 and TRBJ2-1; 12 nucleotides agree with TRBD1. CDR1 and CDR2 (germline): MNHEY, SVGEGT. The CDR3 runs 18 residues. V lost 6 bases and J lost 0; bases outside the gene matches: 9. CDR3 protein: CASRPGTGGPSSYNEQFF. DNA of the CDR3: TGTGCCAGCAGACCCGGGACAGGGGGCCCAAGCTCCTACAATGAGCAGTTCTTC.

This clonotype was seen ten or more times. V and J are TRBV15 and TRBJ1-2, with D perhaps TRBD1 (5 bases). CDR3 length: 16 amino acids. Per germline, CDR1 LNHNV and CDR2 YYDKDF (reference sequence). The V end was cut by 5 bases, the J end by 4 bases, with 20 bases between. The CDR3 nucleotides are TGTGCCACCAGCCGACAAACAGGATCCCTCCTCTATGGCTACACCTTC. It codes for CATSRQTGSLLYGYTF. Combining the CDR3 with reference TRBV15 and TRBJ1-2 gives the whole variable domain DAMVIQNPRYQVTQFGKPVTLSCSQTLNHNVMYWYQQKSSQAPKLLFHYYDKDFNNEADTPDNFQSRRPNTSFCFLDIRSPGLGDTAMYLCATSRQTGSLLYGYTFGSGTRLTVV.

This clonotype was seen more than once but under ten times. This sequence joins TRBV6-2 or TRBV6-3 and TRBJ2-2, with a weak D call TRBD2 (5 bases). With 5 bases removed from V and 7 bases from J, the gap between germline ends came to 23 bases. The CDR3 consists of 17 residues. CDR1 is MNHEY, CDR2 SVGEGT, per germline. The CDR3 region has the DNA TGTGCCAGCAGTGAAGAAGGCGGGTTTTATCGGCACGGGGAGCTGTTTTTT. It yields the protein CASSEEGGFYRHGELFF.

This clonotype was seen ten or more times. The rearrangement uses TRBV4-1 and TRBJ1-2; a possible D gene is TRBD1 (5 bases). The CDR3 runs 16 residues. The V gene lost 0 bases and the J gene lost 2 bases, with 13 bases spanning the gap. The V gene's germline CDR1 is MGHRA and CDR2 YSYEKL. For the CDR3, the DNA is TGCGCCAGCAGCCAAGAGGGGGTTAGGGCGAACTATGGCTACACCTTC. As protein: CASSQEGVRANYGYTF.

This clonotype was observed many times. The chain couples TRBV24-1 to TRBJ1-1; a possible D gene is TRBD1 (5 bases). The CDR3 totals 14 residues. Germline V CDR1 and CDR2: KGHDR, SFDVKD. V lost 2 bases to trimming and J lost 6 bases, with 12 bases between them. The CDR3 loop reads CATSDSGGRAEAFF. CDR3 nucleotide sequence: TGTGCCACCAGTGATTCTGGGGGTCGGGCTGAAGCTTTCTTT.

The gene calls are TRBV9 and TRBJ2-2, with D perhaps matching TRBD2 (5 bases). The CDR3 totals 13 residues. Per germline, CDR1 SGDLS and CDR2 YYNGEE. The V end was cut by 0 bases, the J end by 7 bases, with 7 bases between. The CDR3 is CASSVAGIGELFF. CDR3 coding DNA: TGTGCCAGCAGCGTAGCGGGGATCGGGGAGCTGTTTTTT.

The chain couples TRBV9 to TRBJ1-2; D not resolved. The CDR3 totals 15 residues. Trimming stripped 4 bases from V and 0 bases from J, with 13 bases between. Germline assignment: CDR1 SGDLS and CDR2 YYNGEE. The CDR3 region is CASSSEDGANYGYTF. CDR3 nucleotide sequence: TGTGCCAGCAGCTCCGAAGACGGAGCTAACTATGGCTACACCTTC. The complete variable domain, with remaining parts taken from reference TRBV9 and TRBJ1-2, reads DSGVTQTPKHLITATGQRVTLRCSPRSGDLSVYWYQQSLDQGLQFLIQYYNGEERAKGNILERFSAQQFPDLHSELNLSSLELGDSALYFCASSSEDGANYGYTFGSGTRLTVV.

This clonotype was counted ten times or more. The chain joins TRBV6-2 or TRBV6-3 to TRBJ2-7; D is possibly TRBD1 (5 bases). The V gene's germline CDR1 is MNHEY and CDR2 SVGEGT. The CDR3 spans 16 residues. The V and J ends lost 3 bases and 1 base respectively, with 16 bases between them. The CDR3: CASSYPLTTVSYEQYF. The CDR3 region has the DNA TGTGCCAGCAGTTATCCCCTCACGACAGTTTCCTACGAGCAGTACTTC.

In this sample, this clonotype turned up many times. The chain has TRBV10-1 and TRBJ2-3; 7 nucleotides align to TRBD2. Losses at the gene ends were 0 bases for V and 2 bases for J; bases not matched to a gene: 2. CDR1 is WNHNN, CDR2 SYGVQD, per germline (reference sequence). CDR3 length equals 15 residues. CDR3 bases: TGCGCCAGCAGTGAGTCGACTAGCTTCACAGATACGCAGTATTTT. Its translation: CASSESTSFTDTQYF.

This clonotype was picked up many times. The rearrangement uses TRBV5-1 and TRBJ2-1; 9 bases match TRBD2. The V gene end was trimmed by 2 bases and the J gene end by 2 bases; junction bases not matched to a gene: 5. The germline gives CDR1 SGHRS, CDR2 YFSETQ. The CDR3 runs 16 residues. Here the CDR3 DNA reads TGCGCCAGCAGCTTCACTAGCGGGCCGACCTACAATGAGCAGTTCTTC. Translated, it gives CASSFTSGPTYNEQFF.

This clonotype was observed at least ten times. The rearrangement links TRBV7-2 to TRBJ2-1; 9 bases are a match to TRBD2. The CDR3 spans 16 residues. Germline V CDR1 and CDR2: SGHTA, FQGNSA. With V trimmed by 0 bases and J by 2 bases, 2 bases remained unmatched. This chain's CDR3 is CASSLAPSGAYNEQFF. CDR3 coding DNA: TGTGCCAGCAGCTTAGCCCCTAGCGGGGCCTACAATGAGCAGTTCTTC.

The sample holds many counts of this clonotype. V is TRBV11-1 and J is TRBJ2-1; TRBD2 agrees at 11 bases. The CDR3 loop spans 17 amino acids. The germline gives CDR1 SGHAT, CDR2 FQDESV (reference sequence). The V gene end was trimmed by 5 bases and the J gene end by 6 bases; junction bases not matched to a gene: 12. The CDR3 DNA follows: TGTGCCAGCAGCCAAACTAGCGGGAGAACGGCGGGCAATGAGCAGTTCTTC. Its protein is CASSQTSGRTAGNEQFF. Filled out from reference TRBV11-1 and TRBJ2-1, the complete variable domain reads EAEVAQSPRYKITEKSQAVAFWCDPISGHATLYWYRQILGQGPELLVQFQDESVVDDSQLPKDRFSAERLKGVDSTLKIQPAELGDSAMYLCASSQTSGRTAGNEQFFGPGTRLTVL.

Many counts were recorded for this clonotype. The chain couples TRBV30 to TRBJ2-3; 12 bases match TRBD2. The CDR3 is 16 residues long. Germline V lookup: CDR1 GTSNPN, CDR2 SVGIG (reference sequence). The V and J ends lost 2 bases and 3 bases, in that order; junction bases with no gene match: 6. The CDR3 loop is CAWSKRTSGVTDTQYF. In DNA, the CDR3 is TGTGCCTGGAGTAAGCGGACTAGCGGGGTTACAGATACGCAGTATTTT.

This clonotype turned up a few times. The chain employs TRBV4-2 and TRBJ2-1, with 7 bases aligning to TRBD2. V shed 1 base, J shed 1 base, and the junction held 4 bases outside the gene matches. Germline CDR1 and CDR2: LGHNA and YNFKEQ. The CDR3 runs to 16 residues. This CDR3 is CASSQVSGRSYNEQFF. The CDR3 nucleotides read TGTGCCAGCAGCCAAGTCTCCGGGAGGTCCTACAATGAGCAGTTCTTC.

This clonotype appeared many times. V usage is TRBV11-2 and J usage is TRBJ1-1, with no clear D. The CDR3 is 11 residues long. In germline, CDR1 is SGHAT, CDR2 FQNNGV. Trimming took off 9 bases at V and 7 bases at J, with 12 bases between the two ends. The CDR3 sequence: CASSLASEAFF. The CDR3 nucleotides read TGTGCCAGTAGCCTCGCCAGTGAAGCTTTCTTT.

This clonotype showed up many times. This chain uses TRBV29-1 with TRBJ2-7, with 8 bases matching TRBD1. The CDR3 contains 15 residues. J gave up 0 bases and V 7 bases, and 11 bases lay outside the gene matches. Germline CDR1 and CDR2: SQVTM and ANQGSEA. The CDR3 sequence: CSAGLGGTGSYEQYF. The CDR3 DNA follows: TGCAGCGCCGGCCTTGGGGGGACAGGCTCCTACGAGCAGTACTTC.

This clonotype was counted ten times or more. The CDR3 loop is CASSRASGGSTDTQYF. The CDR3 DNA sequence: TGTGCCAGCAGCCGCGCTAGCGGGGGTAGCACAGATACGCAGTATTTT. The chain links TRBV7-2 to TRBJ2-3, with TRBD2 matching 10 bases. Germline V lookup: CDR1 SGHTA, CDR2 FQGNSA. This CDR3 comprises 16 residues. Germline trimming cut 5 bases from V and 0 bases from J; bases unmatched to any gene: 5.

The chain has TRBV28 and TRBJ1-5; the match to TRBD1 covers 7 bases. V gave up 5 bases and J gave up 3 bases; unmatched junction bases: 7. Looked up from germline, CDR1 is MDHEN and CDR2 is SYDVKM. This CDR3 spans 15 amino acids. The DNA of the CDR3 is TGTGCCAGCAGTCCCTCGACAGGGAACAATCAGCCCCAGCATTTT. Amino acid sequence: CASSPSTGNNQPQHF.

This clonotype was found a few times. This chain joins TRBV6-2 or TRBV6-3 and TRBJ1-1, with TRBD1 matching over 7 bases. The CDR3 has 12 residues. CDR1 and CDR2 (germline): MNHEY, SVGEGT. The junction had 5 bases not matched to a gene; V was cut back by 8 bases and J by 5 bases. The CDR3 loop is CASGGGRTEAFF. The CDR3 DNA reads TGTGCCAGCGGAGGGGGCAGAACTGAAGCTTTCTTT.

This clonotype was seen just once. V usage is TRBV29-1 and J usage is TRBJ2-3, with D hard to call. Germline CDR1 is SQVTM and CDR2 is ANQGSEA. Deletions cut 3 bases from V and 4 bases from J, with 14 bases between. This CDR3 region has 14 residues. The CDR3 DNA is TGCAGCGTTGAGGGTTGGCACTTAGCAGATACGCAGTATTTT. Translating gives CSVEGWHLADTQYF.

This clonotype was detected many times. The CDR3 loop is CASILGVGVIRNEQFF. In DNA form, the CDR3 reads TGTGCCAGCATCCTCGGGGTGGGGGTGATTCGAAATGAGCAGTTCTTC. The V and J genes are TRBV12-3 or TRBV12-4 and TRBJ2-1; the D call may be TRBD1 or TRBD2 (5 bases each). The CDR3 extends over 16 amino acids. V lost 7 bases to trimming and J lost 7 bases, with 23 bases between them.